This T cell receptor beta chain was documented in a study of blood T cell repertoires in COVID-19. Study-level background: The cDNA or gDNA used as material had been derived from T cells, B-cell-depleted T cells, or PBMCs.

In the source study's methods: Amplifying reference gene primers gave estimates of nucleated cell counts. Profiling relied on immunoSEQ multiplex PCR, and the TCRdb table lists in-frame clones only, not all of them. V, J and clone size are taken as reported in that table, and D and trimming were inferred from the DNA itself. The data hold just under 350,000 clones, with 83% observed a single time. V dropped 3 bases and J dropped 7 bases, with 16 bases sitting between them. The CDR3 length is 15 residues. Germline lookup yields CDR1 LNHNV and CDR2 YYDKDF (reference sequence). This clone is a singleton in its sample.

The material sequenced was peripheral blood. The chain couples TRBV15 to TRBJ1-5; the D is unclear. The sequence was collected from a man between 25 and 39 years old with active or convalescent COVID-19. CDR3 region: CATSRGGHPEQPQHF. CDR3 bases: TGTGCCACCAGCAGGGGCGGGCACCCCGAACAGCCCCAGCATTTT.